This T cell receptor (beta chain) was captured by sequencing in a study of T cell responses to AZD1222 COVID-19 vaccine. Study-wide results and caveats: Spike regions recognized by vaccine-associated CD4 TCRs spanned the protein, led by 160-218 and 743-854. The study reported that nearly half of spike-specific TCRs target unmutated variant regions. White British donors predominated, females outnumbered males, and clonal diversity was possibly underestimated.

Profiling relied on immunoSEQ multiplex PCR, and the TCRdb table lists in-frame clones only, not all of them. Of under 250,000 clones listed, around 93% are singletons. Comment on this clone: Antigen specificity is unknown.

This TCR was sampled from an adult in good health. This specimen was peripheral blood, taken on day 0 of MenACWY control vaccination.

CDR3 sequence: CASSYSGGGTDTQYF. The CDR3 nucleotides read TGTGCCAGCAGTTACAGCGGGGGGGGCACAGATACGCAGTATTTT. The V and J genes are TRBV6-2 or TRBV6-3 and TRBJ2-3, with 10 positions matching TRBD2. This CDR3 is built from 15 residues. The trim removed 2 bases at V and 1 base at J, leaving 0 bases unmatched. Germline V lookup: CDR1 MNHEY, CDR2 SVGEGT.